This note documents a single T cell receptor beta chain sequence. The data belong to a study of blood T cell repertoires in COVID-19. Study information: The origin of the acute and convalescent COVID-19 samples was the United States, Italy and Spain.

TCRdb's copy holds only in-frame clones and misses some; the assay was immunoSEQ multiplex PCR. The sample comprises about 110,000 clones, approximately 85% of which are singletons, and roughly 3.5% rests with the top ten. Germline V gives CDR1 LNHNV, CDR2 YYDKDF (reference sequence). V gave up 7 bases and J gave up 5 bases; unmatched junction bases: 8. This CDR3 is built from 15 residues. The TCR sequence derives from a man aged 35 to 55 with acute or convalescent COVID-19. The sample was peripheral blood. This rearrangement joins TRBV15 to TRBJ2-3; 11 bases are a match to TRBD2. The CDR3: CATTIAGGQGDTQYF. The CDR3 DNA follows: TGTGCCACCACTATAGCGGGGGGGCAGGGAGATACGCAGTATTTT.